This T cell receptor beta chain derives from a study of cytomegalovirus exposure and HLA in healthy donors. Study-level findings and limits: Sequence variants that were highly shared formed a cluster that was likely a sequencing artifact. TCR beta sequences reportedly predicted most subjects' HLA-A and HLA-B alleles accurately.

Samples came from healthy bone marrow donors. Unrecorded immune exposures were likely, despite nominal health at sampling. The CDR3 spans 13 residues. The germline gives CDR1 MNHNS, CDR2 SASEGT. V gave up 4 bases and J gave up 5 bases, with 11 bases separating them. On this clone: The antigen is undetermined.

With 60 Vbeta and 13 Jbeta primers, the PCR was carried out. Data came from immunoSEQ multiplex PCR; TCRdb stores just in-frame clones and leaves some out. The top ten clones hold 3% to 4.5% of a sample with 15,000 to 20,000 clones, 75% of them seen once. This TCR was recovered from a man between 18 and 35 years old in good health and CMV-seronegative. The sequenced sample consisted of PBMCs. The J gene is TRBJ1-1, the V gene TRBV6-1, with D possibly being TRBD1 (5 bases). In nucleotides, the CDR3 is TGTGCCAGCAGTGTCGGGGGACCGACTGAAGCTTTCTTT. This translates into CASSVGGPTEAFF.